Following are 18 T cell receptor beta chains from one sample sequenced in a study of blood T cell repertoires in COVID-19. Repertoires were generated with immunoSEQ multiplex PCR, while TCRdb's copy carries only in-frame clones and drops some. Of over 400,000 clones in the sample, approximately 85% were seen once. The sequenced sample consisted of peripheral blood. The receptor set was obtained from a human donor in a cohort sampled during active COVID-19.

The chain has TRBV15 and TRBJ1-1; perhaps TRBD1 as D (6 bases). The V end was cut by 3 bases, the J end by 4 bases, with 18 bases between. Germline V gene lookup returns CDR1 LNHNV and CDR2 YYDKDF (reference sequence). The CDR3 contains 16 residues. The CDR3 DNA is TGTGCCACCAGCAGGGGGCGGGGGGCCACCCTCACTGAAGCTTTCTTT. Protein: CATSRGRGATLTEAFF. The variable domain in full, with the rest retrieved from reference TRBV15 and TRBJ1-1, is DAMVIQNPRYQVTQFGKPVTLSCSQTLNHNVMYWYQQKSSQAPKLLFHYYDKDFNNEADTPDNFQSRRPNTSFCFLDIRSPGLGDTAMYLCATSRGRGATLTEAFFGQGTRLTVV.

This chain uses TRBV6-5 with TRBJ1-4; the match to TRBD1 covers 7 bases. Trimming at V came to 8 bases and at J to 8 bases, leaving 11 bases not matched to a gene. Germline values: CDR1 MNHEY, CDR2 SVGAGI. The CDR3 length is 14 residues. The CDR3 nucleotides are TGTGCCAGCGGCCAACAGGGGTATGAAGAAAAACTGTTTTTT. It translates to CASGQQGYEEKLFF.

This clone was found a few times. The chain joins TRBV10-3 to TRBJ1-4; D uncertain. The CDR3 covers 16 residues. The germline V gene encodes CDR1 ENHRY and CDR2 SYGVKD. Trimming cost V 2 bases and J 3 bases, with 13 bases left between them. This CDR3 is CAISEKDGGPNEKLFF. The DNA for the CDR3 is TGTGCCATCAGTGAGAAGGACGGAGGACCTAATGAAAAACTGTTTTTT.

Only a few counts were recorded for this clone. The rearrangement links TRBV11-2 to TRBJ1-6, with D possibly TRBD1 on 5 matching bases. The CDR3 length is 14 residues. Germline lookup yields CDR1 SGHAT and CDR2 FQNNGV. Trimming took off 1 base at V and 10 bases at J, with 11 bases between the two ends. The DNA for the CDR3 is TGTGCCAGCAGCTTAGCGGGGGACGGCTCACCCCTCCACTTT. Residues: CASSLAGDGSPLHF.

This clone was seen a single time. The V call is TRBV11-2, the J call TRBJ2-1, with 8 nucleotides matching TRBD2. Germline loops: CDR1 SGHAT, CDR2 FQNNGV. The CDR3 spans 15 residues. The V and J ends lost 2 bases and 6 bases, in that order; junction bases with no gene match: 6. The DNA of the CDR3 is TGTGCCAGCAGCTTACGGGGACTAGTCAGCAATGAGCAGTTCTTC. Translated: CASSLRGLVSNEQFF.

The J gene is TRBJ2-2, the V gene TRBV7-9; 11 nucleotides match TRBD1. Germline CDR1 is SEHNR and CDR2 is FQNEAQ (reference sequence). The V and J ends lost 6 bases and 5 bases, in that order; junction bases with no gene match: 5. The CDR3 contains 15 residues. The CDR3 spells CASRPGTGGTGELFF. The CDR3 region has the DNA TGTGCCAGCAGGCCCGGGACAGGGGGTACCGGGGAGCTGTTTTTT.

This clone was seen only once. This sequence joins TRBV5-5 and TRBJ2-5; TRBD1 agrees at 10 bases. The CDR3 sequence is 15 residues long. Germline CDR1 and CDR2: SGHKS and YYEKEE (reference sequence). V was pared by 4 bases and J by 5 bases, with 8 bases of the junction left unmatched. This CDR3 is CASSEGQGVWETQYF. In DNA form, the CDR3 reads TGTGCCAGCAGCGAAGGACAGGGGGTCTGGGAGACCCAGTACTTC.

This clone has only one observation. This chain uses TRBV2 with TRBJ2-1, with TRBD1 matching over 9 bases. J gave up 10 bases and V 2 bases, and 6 bases lay outside the gene matches. CDR3 length: 14 residues. The germline CDR1 and CDR2 sequences are SNHLY and FYNNEI. The CDR3 nucleotides read TGTGCCAGCAGTGAAAGGGACAGGGTATGGGAGCAGTTCTTC. This encodes CASSERDRVWEQFF.

The chain joins TRBV11-1 to TRBJ2-4; D ambiguous. Trimming pared 1 base from V and 0 bases from J, leaving 10 bases between. The CDR3 consists of 16 residues. The germline CDR1 and CDR2 sequences are SGHAT and FQDESV (reference sequence). CDR3 residues: CASSLGANLAKNIQYF. CDR3 DNA: TGTGCCAGCAGCTTAGGGGCCAACTTAGCCAAAAACATTCAGTACTTC. Supplemented by reference TRBV11-1 and TRBJ2-4, the full variable domain reads EAEVAQSPRYKITEKSQAVAFWCDPISGHATLYWYRQILGQGPELLVQFQDESVVDDSQLPKDRFSAERLKGVDSTLKIQPAELGDSAMYLCASSLGANLAKNIQYFGAGTRLSVL.

The genes are TRBV7-3 and TRBJ2-1; 7 bases are shared with TRBD2. This CDR3 is 18 amino acids long. Germline V gene data show CDR1 as SGHTA and CDR2 as FQGTGA. With V trimmed by 0 bases and J by 6 bases, 14 bases remained unmatched. CDR3 protein: CASSLTQNSGPRGNEQFF. The DNA for the CDR3 is TGTGCCAGCAGCTTAACGCAAAATAGCGGGCCCCGGGGCAATGAGCAGTTCTTC.

V usage is TRBV4-3 and J usage is TRBJ2-3, with D possibly being TRBD2 (5 bases). The length of the CDR3 is 16 residues. CDR1 is LGHNA, CDR2 YSLEER, per germline. The germline V and J ends were trimmed by 0 bases and 2 bases, with 12 bases remaining between them. The CDR3 bases are TGCGCCAGCAGCCAAGATCCCCAGCGGCCCACAGATACGCAGTATTTT. It translates to CASSQDPQRPTDTQYF.

This clone appeared once. The chain carries TRBV5-1 and TRBJ1-5; maybe TRBD1 (5 bases). This CDR3 comprises 14 residues. V was shortened by 0 bases and J by 7 bases, with 11 bases between the two germline ends. The germline V gene has CDR1 SGHRS and CDR2 YFSETQ. The CDR3 coding sequence is TGCGCCAGCAGCTTGGAGGGGTCCAGGCAGCCCCAGCATTTT. This codes for CASSLEGSRQPQHF. The full variable domain, with the rest looked up from reference TRBV5-1 and TRBJ1-5, is KAGVTQTPRYLIKTRGQQVTLSCSPISGHRSVSWYQQTPGQGLQFLFEYFSETQRNKGNFPGRFSGRQFSNSRSEMNVSTLELGDSALYLCASSLEGSRQPQHFGDGTRLSIL.

This chain links TRBV15 with TRBJ2-4, with 10 bases lining up with TRBD1. This CDR3 has 17 residues. Germline CDR1 and CDR2: LNHNV and YYDKDF (reference sequence). Trimming removed 1 base from V and 10 bases from J; junction bases left unmatched: 13. As DNA, the CDR3 is TGTGCCACCAGCAGAGGAGACAGGGGGCAGGGGAGCAGGATTCAGTACTTC. Amino acid sequence: CATSRGDRGQGSRIQYF.

This clone was recorded only once. The chain links TRBV30 to TRBJ2-1; 13 nucleotides match TRBD2. Germline V gives CDR1 GTSNPN, CDR2 SVGIG (reference sequence). Trimming cost V 0 bases and J 4 bases; bases outside gene matches: 12. This CDR3 region has 19 residues. The CDR3 here is CAWSVRGLAGPRGYNEQFF. As DNA, the CDR3 is TGTGCCTGGAGTGTGAGGGGACTAGCGGGACCTCGCGGGTACAATGAGCAGTTCTTC.

The V and J genes are TRBV6-6 and TRBJ2-4; TRBD2 is a possible D gene (6 bases). Germline CDR1 and CDR2: MNHNY and SVGAGI (reference sequence). This CDR3 contains 13 residues. V was cut by 8 bases and J by 7 bases, with 15 bases left in between. The CDR3 reads CASREQAGNIQYF. The DNA for the CDR3 is TGTGCCAGCCGGGAACAGGCGGGGAACATTCAGTACTTC.

The chain uses TRBV7-2 and TRBJ1-1; 11 bases agree with TRBD1. The CDR3 is 16 amino acids. The germline V gene encodes CDR1 SGHTA and CDR2 FQGNSA. Trimming at V came to 5 bases and at J to 2 bases, leaving 7 bases not matched to a gene. The CDR3, as DNA: TGTGCCAGCAGCCCAGGGACAGGGGGTGGAAACACTGAAGCTTTCTTT. It encodes CASSPGTGGGNTEAFF.

This chain links TRBV2 with TRBJ2-6; 9 bases are a match to TRBD1. Germline loops: CDR1 SNHLY, CDR2 FYNNEI. Trimming cost V 5 bases and J 4 bases; bases outside gene matches: 15. This CDR3 is 19 amino acids long. CDR3 DNA: TGTGCCAGCAGTAATGAGGACAGGGGAGGACTGAGAGGGGCCAACGTCCTGACTTTC. The encoded protein is CASSNEDRGGLRGANVLTF.

The chain is built from TRBV27 and TRBJ1-5, with a possible D match to TRBD1 (5 bases). The germline CDR1 and CDR2 sequences are MNHEY and SMNVEV (reference sequence). With 6 bases removed from V and 6 bases from J, the gap between germline ends came to 12 bases. The CDR3 is 13 amino acids. The CDR3 nucleotides read TGTGCCAGCAGGTCCCTCGGGGGTCAGCCCCAGCATTTT. Translating gives CASRSLGGQPQHF.